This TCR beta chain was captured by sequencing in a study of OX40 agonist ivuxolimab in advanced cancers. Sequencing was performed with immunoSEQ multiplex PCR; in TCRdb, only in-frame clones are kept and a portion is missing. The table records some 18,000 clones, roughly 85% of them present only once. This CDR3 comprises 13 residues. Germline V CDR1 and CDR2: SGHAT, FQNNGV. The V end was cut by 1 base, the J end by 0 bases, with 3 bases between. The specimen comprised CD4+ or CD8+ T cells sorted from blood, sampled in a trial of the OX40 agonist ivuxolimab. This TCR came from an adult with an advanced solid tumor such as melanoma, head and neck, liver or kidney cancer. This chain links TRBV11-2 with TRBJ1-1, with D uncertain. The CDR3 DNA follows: TGTGCCAGCAGCTTAGGGATGAACACTGAAGCTTTCTTT. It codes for CASSLGMNTEAFF.